This T cell receptor beta chain was captured by sequencing in a study of cytomegalovirus exposure and HLA in healthy donors. The study, taken as a whole, reports: It was approximately 160 TCR beta chains that were listed as cytomegalovirus-associated.

PCR was performed using 60 Vbeta and 13 Jbeta primers. Profiled with immunoSEQ multiplex PCR; TCRdb holds only in-frame clones, not every one. The sample shows some 140,000 clones, around 63% of them seen only once. The V end lost 2 bases, the J end lost 2 bases, and 14 bases lay between the germline ends. Germline V lookup: CDR1 MNHEY, CDR2 SVGAGI. The CDR3 covers 16 residues. A word on this clone: Its antigen is undetermined.

Sequenced: PBMCs. V and J are TRBV6-5 and TRBJ2-3; TRBD2 is a possible D gene (5 bases). This sequence was found in a human donor in good health. CDR3 bases: TGTGCCAGCAGTTACGGTAGCGAGCTCCTCACAGATACGCAGTATTTT. Protein: CASSYGSELLTDTQYF.